The clone carrying this TCR beta chain was recorded once. No antigen is known for it. Together with a sample-barcoded 5' primer, a J-beta primer mix was included in a second PCR lasting roughly 6 to 12 cycles. MiXCR, applied by TCRdb to the 5' RACE reads, yields one record per CDR3 protein. This sample has roughly 900,000 distinct CDR3 sequences, with more than 25% found just once. The sample originates from a study of blood T cells in healthy people across ages. This CDR3 region has 13 residues. V gave up 3 bases and J gave up 3 bases, with 11 bases separating them. The V gene's germline CDR1 is DFQATT and CDR2 SNEGSKA (reference sequence). Study findings and constraints: Investigators viewed diversity estimates from one million T cells as underestimates, the study reported.

The receptor's source is a woman older than 75 in good health. The sequencing input was blood. The rearrangement links TRBV20-1 to TRBJ2-5; D unclear. The CDR3 here is CSARNPREETQYF. The CDR3 DNA reads TGCAGTGCTAGGAACCCTCGGGAAGAGACCCAGTACTTC.